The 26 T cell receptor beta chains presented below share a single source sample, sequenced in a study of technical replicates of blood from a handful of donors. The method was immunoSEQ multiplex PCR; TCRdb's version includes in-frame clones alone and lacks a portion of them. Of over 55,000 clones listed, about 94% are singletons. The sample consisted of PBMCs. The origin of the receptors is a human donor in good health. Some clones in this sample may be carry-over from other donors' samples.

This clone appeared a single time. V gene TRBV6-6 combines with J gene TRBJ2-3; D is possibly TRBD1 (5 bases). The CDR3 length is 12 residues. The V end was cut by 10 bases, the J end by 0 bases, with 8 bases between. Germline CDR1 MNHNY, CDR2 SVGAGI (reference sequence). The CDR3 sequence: CATRTSTDTQYF. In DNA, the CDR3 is TGTGCCACCCGGACAAGCACAGATACGCAGTATTTT.

CDR3 DNA: TGTGCCAGCAGCCCCTCCGGGGGAGCCGGCTACACCTTC. Its protein is CASSPSGGAGYTF. The rearrangement links TRBV27 to TRBJ1-2, with D perhaps matching TRBD1 (5 bases). The germline V gene encodes CDR1 MNHEY and CDR2 SMNVEV (reference sequence). V dropped 6 bases and J dropped 8 bases, with 16 bases sitting between them. This CDR3 spans 13 amino acids.

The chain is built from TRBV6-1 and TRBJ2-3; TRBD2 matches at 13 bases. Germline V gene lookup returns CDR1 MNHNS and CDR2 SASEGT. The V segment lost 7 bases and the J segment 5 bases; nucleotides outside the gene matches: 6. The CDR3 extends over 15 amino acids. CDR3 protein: CASTTSGGAKDTQYF. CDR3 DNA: TGTGCCAGCACTACTAGCGGGGGGGCTAAAGATACGCAGTATTTT.

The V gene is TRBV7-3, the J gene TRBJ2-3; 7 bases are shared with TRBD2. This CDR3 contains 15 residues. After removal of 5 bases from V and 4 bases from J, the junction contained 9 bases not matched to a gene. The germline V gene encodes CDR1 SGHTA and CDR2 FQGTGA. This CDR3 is CASSPTTSIADTQYF. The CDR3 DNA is TGTGCCAGCAGCCCGACGACTAGCATAGCAGATACGCAGTATTTT.

The CDR3 DNA follows: TGCGCCAGCAGCCAACCCGGGACAGGGGGCCGGGGCTACACCTTC. As protein: CASSQPGTGGRGYTF. The chain couples TRBV4-1 to TRBJ1-2; 12 bases are a match to TRBD1. The J segment lost 8 bases and the V segment lost 2 bases, leaving 6 bases of the junction unmatched. Germline V gene data show CDR1 as MGHRA and CDR2 as YSYEKL. CDR3 length: 15 residues.

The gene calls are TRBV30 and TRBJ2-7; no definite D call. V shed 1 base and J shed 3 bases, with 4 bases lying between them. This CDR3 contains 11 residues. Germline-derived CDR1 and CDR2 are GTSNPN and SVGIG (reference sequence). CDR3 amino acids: CAWSANYEQYF. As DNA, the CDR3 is TGTGCCTGGAGTGCCAACTACGAGCAGTACTTC.

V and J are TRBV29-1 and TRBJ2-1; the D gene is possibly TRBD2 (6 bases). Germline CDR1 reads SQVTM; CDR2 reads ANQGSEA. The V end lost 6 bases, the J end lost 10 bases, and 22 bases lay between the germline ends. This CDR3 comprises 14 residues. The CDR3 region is CSVAVSGGAREQFF. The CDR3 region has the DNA TGCAGCGTGGCGGTAAGCGGAGGGGCACGGGAGCAGTTCTTC.

For the CDR3, the DNA is TGTGCCAGCAGCGGGGCGCAGCTTGACAATGAGCAGTTCTTC. Translated: CASSGAQLDNEQFF. The rearrangement joins TRBV11-2 to TRBJ2-1, with TRBD1 as a possible D gene (5 bases). Germline V CDR1 and CDR2: SGHAT, FQNNGV. The CDR3 runs 14 residues. Trimming left V 5 bases short and J 5 bases short, with 13 bases between.

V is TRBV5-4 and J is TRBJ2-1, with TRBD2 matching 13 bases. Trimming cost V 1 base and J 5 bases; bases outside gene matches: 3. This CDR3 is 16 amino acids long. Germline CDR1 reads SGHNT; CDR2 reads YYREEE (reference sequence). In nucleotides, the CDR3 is TGTGCCAGCAGCTTGAGGACTAGCGGGGGTCACAATGAGCAGTTCTTC. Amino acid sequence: CASSLRTSGGHNEQFF.

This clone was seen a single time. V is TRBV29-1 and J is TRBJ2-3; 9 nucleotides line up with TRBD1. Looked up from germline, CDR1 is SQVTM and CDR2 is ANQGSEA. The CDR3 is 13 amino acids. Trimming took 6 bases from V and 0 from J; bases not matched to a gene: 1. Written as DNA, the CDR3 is TGCAGCGTCGGGACAGGGAGCACAGATACGCAGTATTTT. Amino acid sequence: CSVGTGSTDTQYF.

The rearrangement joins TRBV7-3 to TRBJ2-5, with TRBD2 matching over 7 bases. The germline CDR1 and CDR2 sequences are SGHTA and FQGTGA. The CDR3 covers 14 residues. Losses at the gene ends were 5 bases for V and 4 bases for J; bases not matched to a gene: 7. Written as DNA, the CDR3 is TGTGCCAGCAGCCCCAGTGGGGGGGTAGAGACCCAGTACTTC. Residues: CASSPSGGVETQYF.

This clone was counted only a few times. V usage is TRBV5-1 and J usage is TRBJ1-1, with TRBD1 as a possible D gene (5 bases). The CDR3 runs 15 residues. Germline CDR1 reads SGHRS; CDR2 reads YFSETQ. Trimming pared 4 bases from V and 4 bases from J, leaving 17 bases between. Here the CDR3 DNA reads TGCGCCAGCAGCCAAGAATTTCAGGGAGGCACTGAAGCTTTCTTT. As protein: CASSQEFQGGTEAFF.

Written as DNA, the CDR3 is TGTGCCAGCAGTTCAACAGGGGTTTCAACTAATGAAAAACTGTTTTTT. Translated: CASSSTGVSTNEKLFF. This rearrangement joins TRBV27 to TRBJ1-4; 7 nucleotides line up with TRBD1. V trimming: 4 bases; J trimming: 0 bases; junction bases outside the gene matches: 5. The CDR3 runs to 16 residues. CDR1 and CDR2 (germline): MNHEY, SMNVEV (reference sequence).

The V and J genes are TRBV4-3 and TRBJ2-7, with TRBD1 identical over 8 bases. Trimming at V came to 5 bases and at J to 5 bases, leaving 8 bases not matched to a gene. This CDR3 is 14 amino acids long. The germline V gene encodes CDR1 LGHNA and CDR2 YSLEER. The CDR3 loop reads CASSELGQGHEQYF. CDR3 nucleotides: TGCGCCAGCAGCGAGCTCGGACAGGGCCACGAGCAGTACTTC.

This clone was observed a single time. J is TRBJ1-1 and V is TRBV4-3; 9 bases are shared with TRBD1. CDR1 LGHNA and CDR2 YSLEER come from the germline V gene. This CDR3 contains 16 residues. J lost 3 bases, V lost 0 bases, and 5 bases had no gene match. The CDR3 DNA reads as TGCGCCAGCAGCCAAGATTGGACAGGGGTGGACACTGAAGCTTTCTTT. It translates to CASSQDWTGVDTEAFF.

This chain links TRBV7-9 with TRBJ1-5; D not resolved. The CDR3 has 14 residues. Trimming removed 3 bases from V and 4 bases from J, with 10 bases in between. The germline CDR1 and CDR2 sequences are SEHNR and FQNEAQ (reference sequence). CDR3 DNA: TGTGCCAGCAGCTTTGGGCCAGTTAATCAGCCCCAGCATTTT. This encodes CASSFGPVNQPQHF.

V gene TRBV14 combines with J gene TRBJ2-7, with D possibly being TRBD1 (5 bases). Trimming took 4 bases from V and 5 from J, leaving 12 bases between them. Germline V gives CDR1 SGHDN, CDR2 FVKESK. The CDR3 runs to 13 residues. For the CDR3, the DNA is TGTGCCAGCAGCCCCTGGGGCGATCACGAGCAGTACTTC. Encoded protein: CASSPWGDHEQYF.

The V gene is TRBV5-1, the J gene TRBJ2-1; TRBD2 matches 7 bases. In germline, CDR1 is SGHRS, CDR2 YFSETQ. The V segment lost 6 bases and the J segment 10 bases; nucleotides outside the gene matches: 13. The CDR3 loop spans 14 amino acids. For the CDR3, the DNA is TGCGCCAGCATGGTGGGACTACCAGGGAAGGAGCAGTTCTTC. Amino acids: CASMVGLPGKEQFF.

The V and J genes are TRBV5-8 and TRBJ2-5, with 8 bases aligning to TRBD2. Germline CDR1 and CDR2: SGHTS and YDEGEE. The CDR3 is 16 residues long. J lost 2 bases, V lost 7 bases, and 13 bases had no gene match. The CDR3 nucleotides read TGTGCCAGCCGGCGGGGGGTTAACGACCGACAAGAGACCCAGTACTTC. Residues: CASRRGVNDRQETQYF.

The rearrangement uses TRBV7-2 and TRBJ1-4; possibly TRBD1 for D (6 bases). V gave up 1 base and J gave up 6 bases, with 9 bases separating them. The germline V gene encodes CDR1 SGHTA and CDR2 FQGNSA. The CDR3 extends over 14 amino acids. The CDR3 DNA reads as TGTGCCAGCAGCTTAGTCAGGGGTGATGAAAAACTGTTTTTT. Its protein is CASSLVRGDEKLFF. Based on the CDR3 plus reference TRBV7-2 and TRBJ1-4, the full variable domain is GAGVSQSPSNKVTEKGKDVELRCDPISGHTALYWYRQSLGQGLEFLIYFQGNSAPDKSGLPSDRFSAERTGGSVSTLTIQRTQQEDSAVYLCASSLVRGDEKLFFGSGTQLSVL.

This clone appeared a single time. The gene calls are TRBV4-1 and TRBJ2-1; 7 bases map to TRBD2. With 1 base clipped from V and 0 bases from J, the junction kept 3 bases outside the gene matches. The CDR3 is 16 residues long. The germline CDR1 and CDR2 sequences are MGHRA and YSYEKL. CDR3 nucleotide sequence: TGCGCCAGCAGCCAAGGCGGGGGAAGCTCCTACAATGAGCAGTTCTTC. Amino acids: CASSQGGGSSYNEQFF.

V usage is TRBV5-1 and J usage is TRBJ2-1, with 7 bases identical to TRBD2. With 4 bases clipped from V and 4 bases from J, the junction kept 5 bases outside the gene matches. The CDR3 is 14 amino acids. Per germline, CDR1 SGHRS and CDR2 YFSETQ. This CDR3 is CASSAAGAYNEQFF. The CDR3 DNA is TGCGCCAGCAGCGCCGCGGGAGCATACAATGAGCAGTTCTTC.

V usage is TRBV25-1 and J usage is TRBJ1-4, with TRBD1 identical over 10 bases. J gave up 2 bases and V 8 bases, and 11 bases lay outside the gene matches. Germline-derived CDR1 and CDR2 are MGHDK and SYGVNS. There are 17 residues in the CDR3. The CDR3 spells CASASGTGVGTNEKLFF. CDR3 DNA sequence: TGTGCCAGCGCTTCCGGGACAGGGGTCGGCACTAATGAAAAACTGTTTTTT.

Here the CDR3 DNA reads TGTGCCAGCAGCTTACAAGGAATCAGGGGACCTAATTCACCCCTCCACTTT. This sequence encodes CASSLQGIRGPNSPLHF. The V gene is TRBV7-9, the J gene TRBJ1-6, with D possibly TRBD1 on 6 matching bases. The length of the CDR3 is 17 residues. Germline CDR1 SEHNR, CDR2 FQNEAQ (reference sequence). The V and J ends lost 2 bases and 6 bases respectively, with 17 bases between them.

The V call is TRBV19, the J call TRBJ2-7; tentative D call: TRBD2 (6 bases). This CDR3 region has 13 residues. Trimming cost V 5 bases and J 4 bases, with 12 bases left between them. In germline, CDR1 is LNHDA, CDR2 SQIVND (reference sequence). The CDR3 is CASSYRSGYEQYF. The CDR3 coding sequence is TGTGCCAGTAGTTACCGAAGCGGGTACGAGCAGTACTTC.

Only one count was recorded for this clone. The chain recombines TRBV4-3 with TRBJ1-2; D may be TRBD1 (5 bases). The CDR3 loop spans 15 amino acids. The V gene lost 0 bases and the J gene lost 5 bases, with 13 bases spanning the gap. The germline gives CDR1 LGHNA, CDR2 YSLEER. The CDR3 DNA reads TGCGCCAGCAGCCAAGATTGGAAAACAGGTTATGGCTACACCTTC. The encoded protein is CASSQDWKTGYGYTF.